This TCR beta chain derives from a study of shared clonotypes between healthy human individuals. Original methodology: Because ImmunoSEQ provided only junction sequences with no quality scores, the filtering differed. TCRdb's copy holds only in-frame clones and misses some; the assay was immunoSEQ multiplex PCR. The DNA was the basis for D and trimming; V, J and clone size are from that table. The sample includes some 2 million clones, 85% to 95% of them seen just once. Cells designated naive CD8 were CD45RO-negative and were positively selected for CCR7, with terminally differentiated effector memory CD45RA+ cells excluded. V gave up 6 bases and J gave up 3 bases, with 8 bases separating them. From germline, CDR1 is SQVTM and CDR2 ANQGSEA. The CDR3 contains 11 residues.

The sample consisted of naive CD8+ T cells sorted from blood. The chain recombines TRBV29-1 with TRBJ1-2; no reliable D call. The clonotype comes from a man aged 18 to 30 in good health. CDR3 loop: CSVDTHYGYTF. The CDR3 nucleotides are TGCAGCGTCGACACCCACTATGGCTACACCTTC.